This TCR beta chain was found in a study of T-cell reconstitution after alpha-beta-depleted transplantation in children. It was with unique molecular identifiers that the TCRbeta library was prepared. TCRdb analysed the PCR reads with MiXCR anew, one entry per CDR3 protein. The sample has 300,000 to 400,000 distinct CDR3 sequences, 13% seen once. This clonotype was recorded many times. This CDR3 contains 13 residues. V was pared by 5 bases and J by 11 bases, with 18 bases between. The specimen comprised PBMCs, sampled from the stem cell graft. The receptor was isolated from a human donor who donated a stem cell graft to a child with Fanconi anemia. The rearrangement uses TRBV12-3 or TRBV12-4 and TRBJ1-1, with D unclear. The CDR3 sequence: CASSPGGQDRAFF. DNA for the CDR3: TGTGCCAGCAGTCCAGGAGGGCAGGATAGGGCTTTCTTT.